This T cell receptor (beta chain) stems from a study of shared clonotypes between healthy human individuals. General study findings and limits: Clonotypes which were not shared had lower generation probabilities than clonotypes that all four donors shared. Memory subsets generally showed lower estimated richness than naive subsets. Genetic and exposure-history diversity was limited by the few donors.

As for this clone: Its cognate antigen is unknown.

There are 13 residues in the CDR3. J gave up 0 bases and V 11 bases, and 4 bases lay outside the gene matches. From germline, CDR1 is SEHNR and CDR2 FQNEAQ (reference sequence). Sequenced by immunoSEQ multiplex PCR; TCRdb stores in-frame clones only, minus some. This table has about 690,000 clones, roughly 87% appearing once. The TCR originated in a man aged 18 to 29 in good health. Some clones in this sample may be carry-over from other donors' samples. The rearrangement links TRBV7-9 to TRBJ2-3; 8 bases are shared with TRBD1. The sample comprised memory CD8+ T cells from PBMCs. Documented subset: CD45RO+ cells pooled with CCR7-negative TemRA cells. CDR3: CAQGAGSTDTQYF. CDR3 nucleotides: TGTGCCCAGGGGGCAGGGAGCACAGATACGCAGTATTTT.